What follows are 22 T cell receptor beta chains derived from one specimen sequenced in a study of T cells in Graves' hyperthyroidism and ophthalmopathy. Amplification yielded TCR beta CDR3 regions, with RNA transcripts as the source. The HTBI primer set drove a first-round RT-PCR of the TCR CDR3. TCRdb used MiXCR to reprocess the multiplex PCR reads, holding one entry per CDR3 protein. The sample yields roughly 720,000 distinct CDR3 sequences, roughly 17% seen once. The sample comprised blood. These receptors all come from a man in his fifties or sixties with Graves' hyperthyroidism.

The rearrangement uses TRBV4-1 and TRBJ2-7, with a possible D match to TRBD2 (6 bases). V shed 0 bases and J shed 2 bases, with 11 bases lying between them. Germline assignment: CDR1 MGHRA and CDR2 YSYEKL. The CDR3 spans 15 residues. The CDR3 region has the DNA TGCGCCAGCAGCCAAGATCGTCGGGGGACCTACGAGCAGTACTTC. It specifies CASSQDRRGTYEQYF.

The rearrangement uses TRBV12-3 or TRBV12-4 and TRBJ1-6, with D tentatively TRBD1 (5 bases). CDR3 length: 14 residues. Trimming removed 1 base at V and 11 bases at J, with 12 bases between. The CDR3 sequence is CASSLGGAGAPLHF. The CDR3 DNA reads TGTGCCAGCAGTTTAGGTGGGGCTGGGGCACCCCTCCACTTT.

Ten or more counts support this clonotype. V and J are TRBV7-8 and TRBJ1-2; D perhaps matches TRBD1 (5 bases). This CDR3 contains 14 residues. Germline values: CDR1 SGHVS, CDR2 FQNEAQ. With 5 bases removed from V and 2 bases from J, the gap between germline ends came to 12 bases. DNA for the CDR3: TGTGCCAGCAGCGAACGGGACTTCAACTATGGCTACACCTTC. As protein: CASSERDFNYGYTF.

The gene calls are TRBV12-3 or TRBV12-4 and TRBJ2-2, with 7 bases identical to TRBD1. V trimming: 5 bases; J trimming: 6 bases; junction bases outside the gene matches: 9. The CDR3 is made up of 15 amino acids. The CDR3 reads CASSIRQGPAGELFF. In nucleotides, the CDR3 is TGTGCCAGCAGTATAAGACAGGGACCGGCCGGGGAGCTGTTTTTT.

In this sample, this clonotype turned up a few times. The V call is TRBV27, the J call TRBJ1-1; the D gene is possibly TRBD1 (5 bases). The CDR3 has 14 amino acids. The ends were cut back, 5 bases at V and 1 base at J, with 11 bases in the middle. Germline CDR1 MNHEY, CDR2 SMNVEV (reference sequence). CDR3 in DNA: TGTGCCAGCAGTCCCATAGGGGAGAACACTGAAGCTTTCTTT. Encoded protein: CASSPIGENTEAFF.

The rearrangement joins TRBV27 to TRBJ2-7; 9 positions agree with TRBD1. The CDR3 has 16 residues. Germline loops: CDR1 MNHEY, CDR2 SMNVEV (reference sequence). Trimming cost V 4 bases and J 1 base; bases outside gene matches: 8. CDR3 in amino acids: CASSSEQGAMSYEQYF. The CDR3 nucleotides are TGTGCCAGCAGTTCAGAACAGGGGGCGATGTCCTACGAGCAGTACTTC.

This clonotype was found many times. The V call is TRBV29-1, the J call TRBJ1-1; D might be TRBD1 (5 bases). In germline, CDR1 is SQVTM, CDR2 ANQGSEA. The germline V and J ends were trimmed by 7 bases and 3 bases, with 15 bases remaining between them. This CDR3 is 13 amino acids long. The CDR3 DNA reads as TGCAGCGCCCAGGGTTCACTGGACACTGAAGCTTTCTTT. It is translated as CSAQGSLDTEAFF.

This clonotype was counted between two and nine times. The chain joins TRBV28 to TRBJ1-1; D unresolved. The CDR3 is 12 residues long. V was shortened by 3 bases and J by 1 base, with 3 bases between the two germline ends. Germline values: CDR1 MDHEN, CDR2 SYDVKM. In nucleotides, the CDR3 is TGTGCCAGCAGTTTGAAGAACACTGAAGCTTTCTTT. Protein sequence: CASSLKNTEAFF.

This clonotype appeared many times. The gene calls are TRBV2 and TRBJ2-7; D call uncertain. The germline CDR1 and CDR2 sequences are SNHLY and FYNNEI. The CDR3 covers 13 residues. V shed 7 bases and J shed 2 bases, with 12 bases lying between them. The CDR3 reads CASINTATYEQYF. CDR3 nucleotide sequence: TGTGCCAGCATCAACACCGCTACCTACGAGCAGTACTTC.

This clonotype was seen many times. The chain employs TRBV7-9 and TRBJ1-1; a possible D gene is TRBD1 (6 bases). The CDR3 has 14 residues. Germline V CDR1 and CDR2: SEHNR, FQNEAQ (reference sequence). V dropped 5 bases and J dropped 3 bases, with 13 bases sitting between them. The DNA for the CDR3 is TGTGCCAGCAGCATCACAGGGATCGACACTGAAGCTTTCTTT. It yields the protein CASSITGIDTEAFF.

This clonotype has more than one count but fewer than ten. The rearrangement links TRBV20-1 to TRBJ1-5; D is ambiguous. Trimming cost V 7 bases and J 0 bases, with 19 bases left between them. CDR1 and CDR2 from the germline V gene are DFQATT and SNEGSKA (reference sequence). There are 16 residues in the CDR3. The CDR3 loop is CSGVRNTLYSNQPQHF. The CDR3 coding sequence is TGCAGTGGGGTCCGAAATACATTGTATAGCAATCAGCCCCAGCATTTT.

At least ten counts were recorded for this clonotype. The rearrangement links TRBV27 to TRBJ2-7, with 15 positions matching TRBD2. The CDR3 totals 15 residues. Per germline, CDR1 MNHEY and CDR2 SMNVEV (reference sequence). Unmatched junction bases numbered 4, after V lost 2 bases and J lost 8 bases. The CDR3 nucleotides are TGTGCCAGCAGTTTACTGGGACTAGCGGGAGGCAAGCAGTACTTC. Encoded protein: CASSLLGLAGGKQYF.

This clonotype has more than one count but fewer than ten. The chain couples TRBV19 to TRBJ2-2; TRBD2 matches at 10 bases. Germline V gene sequence: CDR1 LNHDA, CDR2 SQIVND (reference sequence). This CDR3 region has 17 residues. V lost 7 bases, J lost 7 bases, and 15 bases stayed unmatched. CDR3 coding DNA: TGTGCCAGTACTATCCCATTTACTAGCGGGAAAGTCGGGGAGCTGTTTTTT. Protein: CASTIPFTSGKVGELFF. The whole variable domain, remainder taken from reference TRBV19 and TRBJ2-2, is DGGITQSPKYLFRKEGQNVTLSCEQNLNHDAMYWYRQDPGQGLRLIYYSQIVNDFQKGDIAEGYSVSREKKESFPLTVTSAQKNPTAFYLCASTIPFTSGKVGELFFGEGSRLTVL.

This clonotype was detected many times. An end of the junction differs from the germline gene, which may be a read error. The genes are TRBV11-2 and TRBJ2-7; D is undetermined. The germline gives CDR1 SGHAT, CDR2 FQNNGV. The CDR3 has 13 amino acids. CDR3 bases: TGTGCCAGCAGCTTAGAAGGCTCCTACGAGCAATACTTC. It encodes CASSLEGSYEQYF.

This clonotype was counted ten times or more. The V gene is TRBV28, the J gene TRBJ1-5, with D possibly being TRBD1 (5 bases). CDR3 length: 15 residues. V was clipped by 5 bases and J by 0 bases, with 11 bases between them. Per the germline V gene, CDR1 is MDHEN and CDR2 is SYDVKM. The CDR3 protein is CASSTPDSSNQPQHF. The CDR3 bases are TGTGCCAGCAGTACCCCAGACAGTAGCAATCAGCCCCAGCATTTT.

The chain has TRBV10-1 and TRBJ2-1; 12 bases align to TRBD2. The CDR3 totals 18 residues. Germline assignment: CDR1 WNHNN and CDR2 SYGVQD (reference sequence). V dropped 0 bases and J dropped 3; count of bases not matched to a gene: 6. The CDR3 DNA follows: TGCGCCAGCAGTGAGTCGAGGACTAGCGGGAACGGCTACAATGAGCAGTTCTTC. Translation gives CASSESRTSGNGYNEQFF.

This clonotype was detected ten times or more. The chain couples TRBV11-1 to TRBJ2-7; 9 bases align to TRBD2. The ends lost 5 bases at V and 2 bases at J; junction bases unmatched: 13. The germline V gene has CDR1 SGHAT and CDR2 FQDESV (reference sequence). CDR3 length: 17 amino acids. Here the CDR3 reads CASSQYRASGTAYEQYF. CDR3 DNA sequence: TGTGCCAGCAGCCAATACCGGGCTAGCGGGACCGCCTACGAGCAGTACTTC.

This clonotype was seen only a few times. The chain recombines TRBV20-1 with TRBJ2-3; 14 bases align to TRBD2. With 6 bases clipped from V and 8 bases from J, the junction kept 10 bases outside the gene matches. The CDR3 length is 15 residues. CDR1 DFQATT and CDR2 SNEGSKA come from the germline V gene (reference sequence). This chain's CDR3 is CSAVPGLAGAGTQYF. As DNA, the CDR3 is TGCAGTGCGGTTCCGGGACTAGCGGGAGCGGGTACGCAGTATTTT.

This clonotype has just a few counts. This rearrangement joins TRBV20-1 to TRBJ1-1; D not certain. The CDR3 contains 13 residues. Trimming pared 0 bases from V and 4 bases from J, leaving 9 bases between. Germline V lookup: CDR1 DFQATT, CDR2 SNEGSKA (reference sequence). The CDR3 protein is CSARDLVGTEAFF. For the CDR3, the DNA is TGCAGTGCTAGAGATCTCGTGGGCACTGAAGCTTTCTTT.

The chain joins TRBV5-5 to TRBJ2-1; D is unresolved. This CDR3 is built from 15 residues. The V and J ends lost 2 bases and 6 bases respectively, with 15 bases between them. The germline V gene has CDR1 SGHKS and CDR2 YYEKEE (reference sequence). CDR3 nucleotides: TGTGCCAGCAGCTTAGTCATTTATGAGGCCAATGAGCAGTTCTTC. Translated: CASSLVIYEANEQFF.

This clonotype was seen repeatedly, ten times or more. The rearrangement uses TRBV7-2 and TRBJ1-5, with 9 bases identical to TRBD1. V lost 4 bases, J lost 7 bases, and 2 bases stayed unmatched. The CDR3 loop spans 13 amino acids. The V gene's germline CDR1 is SGHTA and CDR2 FQGNSA. The CDR3: CASSSQGAQPQHF. The CDR3 nucleotides read TGTGCCAGCAGCTCACAGGGGGCCCAGCCCCAGCATTTT.

The V and J genes are TRBV20-1 and TRBJ2-1; 9 nucleotides line up with TRBD2. The CDR3 spans 15 residues. Per the germline V gene, CDR1 is DFQATT and CDR2 is SNEGSKA (reference sequence). V dropped 1 base and J dropped 2; count of bases not matched to a gene: 3. This CDR3 reads CSARAGGRAYNEQFF. The CDR3 DNA sequence: TGCAGTGCTAGAGCAGGCGGGAGGGCCTACAATGAGCAGTTCTTC.